This entry is about one TCR beta chain. The sample has other DNA sequences that encode this CDR3 too. The data originate from a study of cytomegalovirus exposure and HLA in healthy donors. Vbeta (60) and Jbeta (13) primers were used in the PCR. TCRdb keeps only in-frame clones here, not all; method: immunoSEQ multiplex PCR. Among 150,000 to 200,000 clones, roughly 80% were seen once, and the ten largest hold approximately 3.1%. In germline, CDR1 is SGHRS, CDR2 YFSETQ. The CDR3 sequence is 15 residues long. V trimming: 1 base; J trimming: 1 base; junction bases outside the gene matches: 0. The sample comprised PBMCs. This receptor was obtained from a woman between 40 and 55 years old in good health and CMV-seronegative. The chain employs TRBV5-1 and TRBJ2-3, with 10 bases fitting TRBD2. CDR3 sequence reads: CASSLLAGGTDTQYF. The CDR3 DNA sequence: TGCGCCAGCAGCTTGCTAGCGGGGGGCACAGATACGCAGTATTTT.